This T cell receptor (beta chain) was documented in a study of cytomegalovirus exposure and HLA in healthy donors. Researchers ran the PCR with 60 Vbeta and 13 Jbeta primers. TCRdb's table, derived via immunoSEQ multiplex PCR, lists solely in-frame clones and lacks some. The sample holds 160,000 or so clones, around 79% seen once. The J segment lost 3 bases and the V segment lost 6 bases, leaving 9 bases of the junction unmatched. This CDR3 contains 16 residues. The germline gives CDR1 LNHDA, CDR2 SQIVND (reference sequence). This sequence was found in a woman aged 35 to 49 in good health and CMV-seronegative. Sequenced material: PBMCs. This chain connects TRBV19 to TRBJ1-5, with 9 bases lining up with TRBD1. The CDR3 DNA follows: TGTGCCAGTAGCCCAACTACAGGGGGCTACAATCAGCCCCAGCATTTT. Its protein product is CASSPTTGGYNQPQHF.